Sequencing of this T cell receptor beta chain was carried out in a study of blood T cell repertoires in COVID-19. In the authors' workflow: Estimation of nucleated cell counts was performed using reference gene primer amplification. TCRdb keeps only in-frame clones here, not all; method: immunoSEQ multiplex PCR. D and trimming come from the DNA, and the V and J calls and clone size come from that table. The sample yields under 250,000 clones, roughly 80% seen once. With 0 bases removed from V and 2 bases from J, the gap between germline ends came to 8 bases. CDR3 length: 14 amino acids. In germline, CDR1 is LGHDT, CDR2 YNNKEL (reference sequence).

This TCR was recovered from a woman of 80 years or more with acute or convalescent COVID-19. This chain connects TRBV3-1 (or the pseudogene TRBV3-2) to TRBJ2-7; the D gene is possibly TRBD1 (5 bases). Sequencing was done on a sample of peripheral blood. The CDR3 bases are TGTGCCAGCAGCCAAGATCAACAGGCCTACGAGCAGTACTTC. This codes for CASSQDQQAYEQYF.